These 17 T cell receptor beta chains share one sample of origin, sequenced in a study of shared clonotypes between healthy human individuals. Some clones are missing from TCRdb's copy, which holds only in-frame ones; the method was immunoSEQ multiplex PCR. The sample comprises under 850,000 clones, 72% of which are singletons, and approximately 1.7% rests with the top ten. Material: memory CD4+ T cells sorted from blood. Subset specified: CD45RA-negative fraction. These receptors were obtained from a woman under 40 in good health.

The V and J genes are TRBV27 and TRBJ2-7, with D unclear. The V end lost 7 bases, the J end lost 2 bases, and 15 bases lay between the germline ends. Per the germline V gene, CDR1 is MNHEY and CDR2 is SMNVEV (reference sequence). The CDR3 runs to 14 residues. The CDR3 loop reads CASTKSRRTYEQYF. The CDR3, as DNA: TGTGCCAGCACAAAAAGCAGACGGACCTACGAGCAGTACTTC.

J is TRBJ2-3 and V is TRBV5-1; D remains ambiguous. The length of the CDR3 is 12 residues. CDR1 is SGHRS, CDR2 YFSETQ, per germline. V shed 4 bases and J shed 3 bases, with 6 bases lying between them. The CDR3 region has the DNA TGCGCCAGCAGCCCGGAGACAGATACGCAGTATTTT. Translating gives CASSPETDTQYF.

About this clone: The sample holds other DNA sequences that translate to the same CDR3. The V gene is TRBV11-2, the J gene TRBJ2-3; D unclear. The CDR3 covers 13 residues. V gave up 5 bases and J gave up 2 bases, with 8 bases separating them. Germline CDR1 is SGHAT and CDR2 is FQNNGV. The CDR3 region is CASSPYYTDTQYF. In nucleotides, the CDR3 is TGTGCCAGCAGCCCGTACTACACAGATACGCAGTATTTT.

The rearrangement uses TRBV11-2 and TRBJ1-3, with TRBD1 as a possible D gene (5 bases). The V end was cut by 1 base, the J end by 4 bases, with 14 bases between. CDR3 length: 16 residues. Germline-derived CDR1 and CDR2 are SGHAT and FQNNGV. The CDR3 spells CASSLVGAGPGNTIYF. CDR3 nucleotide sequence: TGTGCCAGCAGCTTAGTTGGGGCAGGGCCAGGAAACACCATATATTTT.

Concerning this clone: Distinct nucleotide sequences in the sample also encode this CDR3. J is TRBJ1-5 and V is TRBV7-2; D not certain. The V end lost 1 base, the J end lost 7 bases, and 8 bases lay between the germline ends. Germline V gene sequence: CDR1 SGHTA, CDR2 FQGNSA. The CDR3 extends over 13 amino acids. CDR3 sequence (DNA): TGTGCCAGCAGCTTAGATCGTGGGCAGCCCCAGCATTTT. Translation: CASSLDRGQPQHF. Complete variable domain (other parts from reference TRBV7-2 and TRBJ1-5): GAGVSQSPSNKVTEKGKDVELRCDPISGHTALYWYRQSLGQGLEFLIYFQGNSAPDKSGLPSDRFSAERTGGSVSTLTIQRTQQEDSAVYLCASSLDRGQPQHFGDGTRLSIL.

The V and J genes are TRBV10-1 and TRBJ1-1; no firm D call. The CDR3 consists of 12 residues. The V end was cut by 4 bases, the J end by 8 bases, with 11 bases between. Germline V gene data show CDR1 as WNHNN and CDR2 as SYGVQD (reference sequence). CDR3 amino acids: CASSGKGTEAFF. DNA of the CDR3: TGCGCCAGCAGTGGAAAGGGAACAGAAGCTTTCTTT.

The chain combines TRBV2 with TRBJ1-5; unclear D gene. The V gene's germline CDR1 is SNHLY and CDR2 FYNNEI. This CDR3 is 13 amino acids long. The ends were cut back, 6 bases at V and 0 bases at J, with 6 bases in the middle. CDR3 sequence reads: CASRPDSNQPQHF. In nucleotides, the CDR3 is TGTGCCAGCAGGCCCGATAGCAATCAGCCCCAGCATTTT.

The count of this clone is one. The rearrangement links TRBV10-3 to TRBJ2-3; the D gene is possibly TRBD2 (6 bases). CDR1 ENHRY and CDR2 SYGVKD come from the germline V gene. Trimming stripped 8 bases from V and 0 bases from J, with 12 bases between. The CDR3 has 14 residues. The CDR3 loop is CAISTSGSTDTQYF. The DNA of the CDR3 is TGTGCCATCTCGACCAGCGGGAGCACAGATACGCAGTATTTT.

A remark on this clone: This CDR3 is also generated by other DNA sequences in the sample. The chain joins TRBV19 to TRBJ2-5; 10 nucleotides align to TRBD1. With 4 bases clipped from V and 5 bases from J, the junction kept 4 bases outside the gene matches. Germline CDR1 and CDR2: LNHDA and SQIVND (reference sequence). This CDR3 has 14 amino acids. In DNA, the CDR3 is TGTGCCAGTAGTACGACAGGGGGCGGGGAGACCCAGTACTTC. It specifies CASSTTGGGETQYF.

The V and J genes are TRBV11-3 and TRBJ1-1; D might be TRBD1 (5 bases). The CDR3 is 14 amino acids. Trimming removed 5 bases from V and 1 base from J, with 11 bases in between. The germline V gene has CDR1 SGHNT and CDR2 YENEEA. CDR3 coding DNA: TGTGCCAGCAGCCCCCGGGGCGGGAACACTGAAGCTTTCTTT. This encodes CASSPRGGNTEAFF.

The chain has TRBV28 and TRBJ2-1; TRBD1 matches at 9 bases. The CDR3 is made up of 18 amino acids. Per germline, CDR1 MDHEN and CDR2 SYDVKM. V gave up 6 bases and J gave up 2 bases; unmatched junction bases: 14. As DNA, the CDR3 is TGTGCCAGCAGAGGGACAGGGCAAACGGGATTACCCTACAATGAGCAGTTCTTC. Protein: CASRGTGQTGLPYNEQFF.

In DNA form, the CDR3 reads TGCGCCAGCAGCGCGGACAGAGGCTACGAGCAGTACTTC. Residues: CASSADRGYEQYF. The chain is built from TRBV4-1 and TRBJ2-7, with a tentative D call TRBD1 (6 bases). Trimming left V 5 bases short and J 3 bases short, with 11 bases between. This CDR3 comprises 13 residues. The germline V gene encodes CDR1 MGHRA and CDR2 YSYEKL.

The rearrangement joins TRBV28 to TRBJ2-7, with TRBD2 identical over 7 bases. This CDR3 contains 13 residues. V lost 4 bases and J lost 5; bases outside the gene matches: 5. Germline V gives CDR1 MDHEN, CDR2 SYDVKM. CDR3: CASSSLLADEQYF. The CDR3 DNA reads TGTGCCAGCAGTTCCCTTCTAGCGGACGAGCAGTACTTC.

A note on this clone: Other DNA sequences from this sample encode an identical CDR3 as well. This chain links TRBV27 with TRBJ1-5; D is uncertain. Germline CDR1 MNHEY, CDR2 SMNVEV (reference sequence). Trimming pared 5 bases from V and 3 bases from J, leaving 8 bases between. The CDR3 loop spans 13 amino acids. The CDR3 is CASSPITNQPQHF. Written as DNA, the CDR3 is TGTGCCAGCAGTCCCATCACCAATCAGCCCCAGCATTTT.

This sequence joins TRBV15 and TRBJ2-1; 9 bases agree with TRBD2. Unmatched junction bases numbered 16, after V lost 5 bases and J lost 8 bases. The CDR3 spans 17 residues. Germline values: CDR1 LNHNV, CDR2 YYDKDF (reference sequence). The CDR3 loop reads CATSLGRVLAGNDEQFF. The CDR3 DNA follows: TGTGCCACCAGCCTAGGTCGGGTCCTAGCGGGGAACGATGAGCAGTTCTTC.

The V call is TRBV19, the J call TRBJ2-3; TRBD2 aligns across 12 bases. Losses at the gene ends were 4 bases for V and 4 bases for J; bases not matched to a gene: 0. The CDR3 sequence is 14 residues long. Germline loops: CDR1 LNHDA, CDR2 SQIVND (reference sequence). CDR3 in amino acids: CASSRLAGADTQYF. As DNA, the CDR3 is TGTGCCAGTAGTAGACTAGCGGGAGCAGATACGCAGTATTTT.

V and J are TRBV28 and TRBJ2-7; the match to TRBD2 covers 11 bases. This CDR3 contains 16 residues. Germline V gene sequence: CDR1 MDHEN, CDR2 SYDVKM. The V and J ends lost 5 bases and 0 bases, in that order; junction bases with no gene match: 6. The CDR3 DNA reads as TGTGCCAGCAGTCCCCTGGGACTAGCGGACTCCTACGAGCAGTACTTC. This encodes CASSPLGLADSYEQYF.